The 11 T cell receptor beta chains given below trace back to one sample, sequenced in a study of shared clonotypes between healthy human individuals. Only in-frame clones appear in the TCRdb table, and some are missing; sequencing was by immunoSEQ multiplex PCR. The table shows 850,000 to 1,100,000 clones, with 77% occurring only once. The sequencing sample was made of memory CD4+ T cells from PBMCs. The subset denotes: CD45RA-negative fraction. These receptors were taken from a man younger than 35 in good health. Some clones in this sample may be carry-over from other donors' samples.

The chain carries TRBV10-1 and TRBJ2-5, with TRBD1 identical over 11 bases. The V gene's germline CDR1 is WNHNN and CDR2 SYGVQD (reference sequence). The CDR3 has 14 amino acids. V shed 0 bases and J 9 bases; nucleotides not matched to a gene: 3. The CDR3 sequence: CASSESGQGGAQYF. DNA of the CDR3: TGCGCCAGCAGTGAGTCGGGACAGGGGGGGGCCCAGTACTTC.

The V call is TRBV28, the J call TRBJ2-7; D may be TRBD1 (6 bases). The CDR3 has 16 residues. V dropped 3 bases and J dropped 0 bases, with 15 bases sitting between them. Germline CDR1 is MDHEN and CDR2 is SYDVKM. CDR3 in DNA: TGTGCCAGCAGTTTCAACCTCCAGGGGCTCTCCTACGAGCAGTACTTC. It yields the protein CASSFNLQGLSYEQYF. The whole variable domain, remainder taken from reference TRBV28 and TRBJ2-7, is DVKVTQSSRYLVKRTGEKVFLECVQDMDHENMFWYRQDPGLGLRLIYFSYDVKMKEKGDIPEGYSVSREKKERFSLILESASTNQTSMYLCASSFNLQGLSYEQYFGPGTRLTVT.

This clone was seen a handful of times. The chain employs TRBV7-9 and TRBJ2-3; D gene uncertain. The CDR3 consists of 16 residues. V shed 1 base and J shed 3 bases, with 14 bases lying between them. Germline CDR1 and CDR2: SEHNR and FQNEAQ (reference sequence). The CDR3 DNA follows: TGTGCCAGCAGCTTAGAGTGGGGTATTAGGACAGATACGCAGTATTTT. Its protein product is CASSLEWGIRTDTQYF.

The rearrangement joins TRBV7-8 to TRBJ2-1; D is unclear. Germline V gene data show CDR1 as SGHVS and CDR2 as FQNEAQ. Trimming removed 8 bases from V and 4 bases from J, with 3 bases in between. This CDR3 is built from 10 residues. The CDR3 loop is CASGYNEQFF. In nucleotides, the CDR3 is TGTGCCAGCGGATACAATGAGCAGTTCTTC.

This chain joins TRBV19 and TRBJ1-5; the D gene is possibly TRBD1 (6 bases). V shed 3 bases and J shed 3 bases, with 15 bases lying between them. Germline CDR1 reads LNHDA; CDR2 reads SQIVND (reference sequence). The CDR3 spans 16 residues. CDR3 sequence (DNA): TGTGCCAGTAGTATTTCGACAGGTACGTTCAATCAGCCCCAGCATTTT. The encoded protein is CASSISTGTFNQPQHF.

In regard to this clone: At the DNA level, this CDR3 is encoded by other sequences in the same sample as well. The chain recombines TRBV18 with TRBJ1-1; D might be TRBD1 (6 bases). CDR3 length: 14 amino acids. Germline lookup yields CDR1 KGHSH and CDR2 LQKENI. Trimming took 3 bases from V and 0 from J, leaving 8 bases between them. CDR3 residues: CASSPGQLNTEAFF. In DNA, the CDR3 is TGTGCCAGCTCACCTGGACAGCTGAACACTGAAGCTTTCTTT. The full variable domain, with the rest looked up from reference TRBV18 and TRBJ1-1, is NAGVMQNPRHLVRRRGQEARLRCSPMKGHSHVYWYRQLPEEGLKFMVYLQKENIIDESGMPKERFSAEFPKEGPSILRIQQVVRGDSAAYFCASSPGQLNTEAFFGQGTRLTVV.

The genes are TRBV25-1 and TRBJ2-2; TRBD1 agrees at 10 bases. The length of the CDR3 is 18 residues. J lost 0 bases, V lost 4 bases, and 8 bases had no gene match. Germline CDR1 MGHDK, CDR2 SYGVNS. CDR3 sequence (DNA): TGTGCCAGCAGTGCGGGACAGGGGAGGCCCGCGAACACCGGGGAGCTGTTTTTT. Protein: CASSAGQGRPANTGELFF.

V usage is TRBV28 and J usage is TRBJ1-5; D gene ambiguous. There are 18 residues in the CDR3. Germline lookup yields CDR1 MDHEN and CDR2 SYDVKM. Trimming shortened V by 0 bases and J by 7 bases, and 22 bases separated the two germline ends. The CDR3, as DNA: TGTGCCAGCAGTTTATGGAGACGTGGTGGAACTGGGCGGCAGCCCCAGCATTTT. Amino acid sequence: CASSLWRRGGTGRQPQHF.

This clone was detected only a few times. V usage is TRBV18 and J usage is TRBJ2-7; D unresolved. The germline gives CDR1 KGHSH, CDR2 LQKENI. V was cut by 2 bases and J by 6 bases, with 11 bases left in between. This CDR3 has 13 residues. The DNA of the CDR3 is TGTGCCAGCTCACCATCAGTTTACGGCGAGCAGTACTTC. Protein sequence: CASSPSVYGEQYF.

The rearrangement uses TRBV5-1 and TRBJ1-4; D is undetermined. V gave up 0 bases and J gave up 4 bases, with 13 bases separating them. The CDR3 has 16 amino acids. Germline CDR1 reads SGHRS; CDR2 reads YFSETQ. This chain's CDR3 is CASSLEGQAGNEKLFF. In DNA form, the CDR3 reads TGCGCCAGCAGCTTGGAAGGCCAGGCCGGTAATGAAAAACTGTTTTTT.

The DNA for the CDR3 is TGTGCCAGCAGTTGGGAAGTGGGATCTGACACTGAAGCTTTCTTT. Amino acids: CASSWEVGSDTEAFF. The V gene is TRBV28, the J gene TRBJ1-1, with no clear D. Trimming shortened V by 4 bases and J by 3 bases, and 15 bases separated the two germline ends. Germline CDR1 reads MDHEN; CDR2 reads SYDVKM. This CDR3 has 15 residues.